This T cell receptor (beta chain) emerged from a study of spatial heterogeneity in lung cancer. Whole-study context: Combinations of a unique TCR and a UMI were tallied in raw reads, and on average each appeared more than ten times.

CDR3 length: 13 residues. The V gene's germline CDR1 is SGHTA and CDR2 FQGNSA. J was trimmed by 11 bases and V by 2 bases; bases with no gene match: 7. The time point denotes: sample taken at primary tumor resection. No cells were sorted before sequencing. The whole RNA sequenced was extracted from tumor, nontumor lung or frozen PBMC. This clonotype was seen a handful of times. Every TCR cDNA molecule carried a tag that served as a unique molecular identifier. TCRdb re-called the 5' RACE reads through MiXCR, storing one row per CDR3 protein. This sample has around 24,000 distinct CDR3 sequences; 6.9% occur once, and the top ten carry roughly an eighth.

Sequencing used PBMCs, obtained at surgery. This clonotype originated in a male donor with early-stage non-small cell lung cancer. The chain employs TRBV7-2 and TRBJ2-3, with 7 bases that match TRBD1. CDR3 amino acids: CASSLKVTGLQYF. CDR3 in DNA: TGTGCCAGCAGCTTAAAGGTGACAGGGTTGCAGTATTTT.